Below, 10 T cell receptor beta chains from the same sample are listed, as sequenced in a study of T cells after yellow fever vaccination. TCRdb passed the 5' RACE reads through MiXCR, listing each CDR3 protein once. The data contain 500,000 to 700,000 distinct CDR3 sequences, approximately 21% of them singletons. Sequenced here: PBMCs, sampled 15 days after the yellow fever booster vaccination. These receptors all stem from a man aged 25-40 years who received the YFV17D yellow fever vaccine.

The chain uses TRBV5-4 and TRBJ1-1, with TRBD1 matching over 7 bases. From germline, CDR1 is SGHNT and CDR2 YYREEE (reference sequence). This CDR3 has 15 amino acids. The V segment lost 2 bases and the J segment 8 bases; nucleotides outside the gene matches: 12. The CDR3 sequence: CASSFLDRPGDEAFF. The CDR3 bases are TGTGCCAGCAGCTTTTTGGACAGGCCCGGCGACGAAGCTTTCTTT.

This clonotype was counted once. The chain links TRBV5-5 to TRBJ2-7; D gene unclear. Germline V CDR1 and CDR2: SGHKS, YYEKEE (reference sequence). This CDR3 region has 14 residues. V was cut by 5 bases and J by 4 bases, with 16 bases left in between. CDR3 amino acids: CASSFQIFGYEQYF. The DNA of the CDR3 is TGTGCCAGCAGTTTTCAGATTTTCGGTTACGAGCAGTACTTC.

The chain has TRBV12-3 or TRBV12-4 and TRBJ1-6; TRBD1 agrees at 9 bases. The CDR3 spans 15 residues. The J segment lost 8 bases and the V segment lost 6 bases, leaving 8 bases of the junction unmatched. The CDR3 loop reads CASSPGTGMYSPLHF. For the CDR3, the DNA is TGTGCCAGCAGCCCCGGGACAGGGATGTATTCACCCCTCCACTTT.

The CDR3 loop is CASSWRGLAGAGDTQYF. CDR3 nucleotide sequence: TGCGCCAGCAGCTGGAGGGGACTAGCGGGAGCTGGAGATACGCAGTATTTT. The rearrangement uses TRBV5-1 and TRBJ2-3, with TRBD2 matching over 14 bases. After removal of 3 bases from V and 5 bases from J, the junction contained 8 bases not matched to a gene. The CDR3 is 17 residues long. CDR1 is SGHRS and CDR2 is YFSETQ in the germline V gene.

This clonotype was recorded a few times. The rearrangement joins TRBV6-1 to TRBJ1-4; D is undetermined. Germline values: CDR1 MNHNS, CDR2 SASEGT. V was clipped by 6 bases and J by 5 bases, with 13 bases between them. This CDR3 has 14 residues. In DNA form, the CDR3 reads TGTGCCAGCAGGAGCGCCGGGAGCAATGAAAAACTGTTTTTT. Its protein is CASRSAGSNEKLFF.

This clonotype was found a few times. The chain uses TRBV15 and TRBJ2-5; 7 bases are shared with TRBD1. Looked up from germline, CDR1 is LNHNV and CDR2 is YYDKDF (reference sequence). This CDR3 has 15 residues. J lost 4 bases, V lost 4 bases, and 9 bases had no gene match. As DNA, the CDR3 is TGTGCCACCAGCAAACTCAGGACAGGAGGAGAGACCCAGTACTTC. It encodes CATSKLRTGGETQYF.

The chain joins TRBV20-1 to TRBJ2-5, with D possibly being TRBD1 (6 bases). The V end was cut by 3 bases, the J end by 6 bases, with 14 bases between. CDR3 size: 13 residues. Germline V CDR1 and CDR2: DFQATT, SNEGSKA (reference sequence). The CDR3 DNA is TGCAGTGCTAGTGCAGGGGTTGCGAAGACCCAGTACTTC. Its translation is CSASAGVAKTQYF.

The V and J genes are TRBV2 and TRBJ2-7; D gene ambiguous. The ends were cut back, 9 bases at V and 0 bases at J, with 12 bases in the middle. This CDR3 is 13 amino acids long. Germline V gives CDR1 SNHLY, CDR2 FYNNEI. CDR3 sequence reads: CASFSQSSYEQYF. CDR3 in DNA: TGTGCCAGTTTCTCGCAAAGCTCCTACGAGCAGTACTTC.

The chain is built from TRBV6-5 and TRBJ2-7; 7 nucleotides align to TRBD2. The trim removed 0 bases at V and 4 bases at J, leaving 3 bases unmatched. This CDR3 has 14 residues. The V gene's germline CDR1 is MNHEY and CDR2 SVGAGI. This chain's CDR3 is CASSYSGGEYEQYF. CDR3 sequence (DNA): TGTGCCAGCAGTTACTCGGGAGGGGAGTACGAGCAGTACTTC.

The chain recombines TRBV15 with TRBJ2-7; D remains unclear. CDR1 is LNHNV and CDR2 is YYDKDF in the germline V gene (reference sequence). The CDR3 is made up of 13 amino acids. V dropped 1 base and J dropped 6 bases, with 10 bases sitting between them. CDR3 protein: CATSRGVQGEQYF. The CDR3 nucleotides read TGTGCCACCAGCAGAGGGGTACAAGGCGAGCAGTACTTC.